These 23 T cell receptor beta chains were all obtained from the same sample, sequenced in a study of T cells after yellow fever vaccination. One entry per CDR3 protein results from TCRdb running MiXCR on the 5' RACE reads. The sample shows nearly 300,000 distinct CDR3 sequences, about 10% of them seen only once. The source was CD4+ T cells sorted from PBMCs, collected 5 days after the yellow fever booster vaccination. The receptors stem from a young man who received the YFV17D yellow fever vaccine.

The CDR3 region is CAISDSGGYEQYF. Here the CDR3 DNA reads TGTGCCATCAGTGACTCAGGGGGCTACGAGCAGTACTTC. V gene TRBV10-3 combines with J gene TRBJ2-7; 7 bases agree with TRBD1. Per germline, CDR1 ENHRY and CDR2 SYGVKD. V shed 3 bases, J shed 3 bases, and the junction held 2 bases outside the gene matches. The CDR3 is 13 residues long.

V is TRBV21-1 and J is TRBJ2-7; the table's D call of TRBD1 was not tested on the DNA. TRBV21-1 is labeled a pseudogene. The CDR3 is 17 residues long. The CDR3 DNA sequence: TGTGCCAGCAGCCGCCGGGACAGAGGCAAAGATTACTACGAGCAGTACGTC. Translating gives CASSRRDRGKDYYEQYV.

This clonotype has a handful of counts. The rearrangement links TRBV7-9 to TRBJ1-1; TRBD1 might be the D (5 bases). In germline, CDR1 is SEHNR, CDR2 FQNEAQ (reference sequence). Trimming removed 5 bases from V and 6 bases from J, with 13 bases in between. The CDR3 is made up of 13 amino acids. The CDR3 loop is CASSAGGWAEAFF. For the CDR3, the DNA is TGTGCCAGCAGCGCGGGGGGGTGGGCTGAAGCTTTCTTT.

This clonotype has only a few counts. This sequence joins TRBV10-1 and TRBJ2-1; D perhaps matches TRBD2 (6 bases). The CDR3 loop spans 13 amino acids. Germline CDR1 WNHNN, CDR2 SYGVQD (reference sequence). V gave up 3 bases and J gave up 7 bases, with 10 bases separating them. Written as DNA, the CDR3 is TGCGCCAGCAGTGACTGGGAGGAGAATGAGCAGTTCTTC. This translates into CASSDWEENEQFF.

This clonotype was seen many times. The chain combines TRBV12-3 or TRBV12-4 with TRBJ2-7; D is undetermined. The V gene lost 2 bases and the J gene lost 6 bases, with 5 bases spanning the gap. CDR3 length equals 11 residues. The CDR3 here is CASSLHGEQYV. CDR3 in DNA: TGTGCCAGCAGTTTACACGGCGAGCAGTACGTC.

The chain joins TRBV5-5 to TRBJ2-7, with unresolved D. V lost 4 bases to trimming and J lost 0 bases, with 8 bases between them. CDR1 SGHKS and CDR2 YYEKEE come from the germline V gene (reference sequence). The CDR3 has 13 residues. Written as DNA, the CDR3 is TGTGCCAGCAGCGCCCTGAGCTCCTACGAGCAGTACTTC. This translates into CASSALSSYEQYF.

The V gene is TRBV2, the J gene TRBJ2-4; D remains ambiguous. Germline V lookup: CDR1 SNHLY, CDR2 FYNNEI. The CDR3 loop spans 15 amino acids. Trimming stripped 4 bases from V and 4 bases from J, with 14 bases between. The CDR3 region is CASSVDRLGKNIQYF. The CDR3 DNA reads as TGTGCCAGCAGTGTGGATAGGCTGGGAAAAAACATTCAGTACTTC.

The table lists this clonotype with a few counts. The chain carries TRBV5-1 and TRBJ2-3; no reliable D call. The germline V gene encodes CDR1 SGHRS and CDR2 YFSETQ. This CDR3 contains 13 residues. V lost 2 bases and J lost 6, with 10 bases in between. CDR3 region: CASSFPARDTQYF. The DNA of the CDR3 is TGCGCCAGCAGCTTCCCAGCTCGGGATACGCAGTATTTT.

The chain couples TRBV7-2 to TRBJ2-2; 7 bases match TRBD1. This CDR3 is 14 amino acids long. J gave up 2 bases and V 9 bases, and 6 bases lay outside the gene matches. Germline V gene data show CDR1 as SGHTA and CDR2 as FQGNSA. In nucleotides, the CDR3 is TGTGCCAGTCGCCGGGACAGTAACACCGGGGAGCTGTTTTTT. Translated, it gives CASRRDSNTGELFF. The complete variable domain, with remaining parts taken from reference TRBV7-2 and TRBJ2-2, reads GAGVSQSPSNKVTEKGKDVELRCDPISGHTALYWYRQSLGQGLEFLIYFQGNSAPDKSGLPSDRFSAERTGGSVSTLTIQRTQQEDSAVYLCASRRDSNTGELFFGEGSRLTVL.

This clonotype was counted a few times. V and J are TRBV6-5 and TRBJ2-4, with D hard to call. Germline CDR1 is MNHEY and CDR2 is SVGAGI. This CDR3 comprises 15 residues. Deletions cut 7 bases from V and 8 bases from J, with 21 bases between. CDR3 loop: CASTRSANFRDIQYF. The CDR3 nucleotides are TGTGCCAGCACCCGCTCAGCGAACTTTCGCGACATTCAGTACTTC.

This clonotype was picked up many times. The chain combines TRBV6-1 with TRBJ2-7; tentative D call: TRBD1 (6 bases). Deletions cut 5 bases from V and 2 bases from J, with 10 bases between. Per the germline V gene, CDR1 is MNHNS and CDR2 is SASEGT. This CDR3 contains 13 residues. The CDR3 region is CASSRTGTYEQYV. The CDR3 DNA reads as TGTGCCAGCAGTAGAACAGGGACCTACGAGCAGTACGTC.

In this sample, this clonotype turned up many times. The V and J genes are TRBV29-1 and TRBJ2-3, with a possible D match to TRBD2 (6 bases). The CDR3 is made up of 12 amino acids. V was shortened by 5 bases and J by 3 bases, with 9 bases between the two germline ends. Germline CDR1 and CDR2: SQVTM and ANQGSEA. The CDR3 here is CSVLLATDTQYF. As DNA, the CDR3 is TGCAGCGTTTTACTAGCTACAGATACGCAGTATTTT.

This clonotype was recorded many times. The V call is TRBV4-1, the J call TRBJ1-6; D unclear. V was pared by 0 bases and J by 7 bases, with 10 bases between. The CDR3 has 15 residues. Germline V lookup: CDR1 MGHRA, CDR2 YSYEKL. CDR3 region: CASSQEGSLNSPLHF. CDR3 coding DNA: TGCGCCAGCAGCCAAGAGGGCAGCCTGAATTCACCCCTCCACTTT.

A few counts support this clonotype. This chain joins TRBV11-1 and TRBJ2-5; 8 bases map to TRBD2. V shed 0 bases and J 5 bases; nucleotides not matched to a gene: 2. Germline lookup yields CDR1 SGHAT and CDR2 FQDESV (reference sequence). The CDR3 is 14 residues long. This chain's CDR3 is CASSLARGGETQYF. The DNA of the CDR3 is TGTGCCAGCAGCTTAGCCCGGGGGGGGGAGACCCAGTACTTC.

The chain recombines TRBV6-1 with TRBJ2-7, with D possibly TRBD2 on 5 matching bases. The V gene's germline CDR1 is MNHNS and CDR2 SASEGT. Trimming shortened V by 6 bases and J by 0 bases, and 9 bases separated the two germline ends. The CDR3 is made up of 13 amino acids. This chain's CDR3 is CASRPGLSYEQYV. The CDR3 coding sequence is TGTGCCAGCAGGCCCGGACTCTCCTACGAGCAGTACGTC.

In this sample, this clonotype turned up a few times. V usage is TRBV5-1 and J usage is TRBJ2-7, with a weak D call TRBD2 (7 bases). The V end was cut by 5 bases, the J end by 1 base, with 13 bases between. The germline V gene has CDR1 SGHRS and CDR2 YFSETQ. The CDR3 contains 14 residues. The CDR3 DNA is TGCGCCAGCAGTCGGCGGGGGCCGTCCTACGAGCAGTACGTC. Translation: CASSRRGPSYEQYV.

This clonotype has a count of ten or more. The chain couples TRBV6-5 to TRBJ2-3; 9 nucleotides align to TRBD1. V was pared by 2 bases and J by 3 bases, with 6 bases of the junction left unmatched. Germline CDR1 and CDR2: MNHEY and SVGAGI. The CDR3 has 16 amino acids. CDR3 sequence reads: CASSYGTGLGTDTQYF. The CDR3 nucleotides are TGTGCCAGCAGTTACGGGACAGGGTTGGGGACAGATACGCAGTATTTT.

V gene TRBV7-9 combines with J gene TRBJ1-3; no clear D. V lost 2 bases and J 3 bases, leaving 8 bases between the germline ends. The V gene's germline CDR1 is SEHNR and CDR2 FQNEAQ (reference sequence). CDR3 length: 14 residues. This chain's CDR3 is CASSLTSYGNTIYF. The CDR3 DNA reads TGTGCCAGCAGCTTAACCAGCTATGGAAACACCATATATTTT.

This clonotype showed up many times. This chain connects TRBV5-1 to TRBJ2-1, with D uncertain. CDR1 and CDR2 from the germline V gene are SGHRS and YFSETQ. The CDR3 covers 14 residues. V was trimmed by 2 bases and J by 7 bases, leaving 13 bases between them. The CDR3 sequence is CASSLRQAKNEQFF. CDR3 nucleotides: TGCGCCAGCAGCTTACGGCAGGCCAAGAATGAGCAGTTCTTC.

Of note for this clonotype: This may arise from a read error, as a much more abundant clone is one base away. The chain combines TRBV7-2 with TRBJ2-2; either TRBD1 or TRBD2 may supply D (6 bases each). There are 14 residues in the CDR3. CDR1 and CDR2 (germline): SGHTA, FQGNSA. The DNA for the CDR3 is TGTGCCGGCAGCTTCGGGGGCGAGACCGGGGAGCTGTTTTTT. Translation gives CAGSFGGETGELFF.

This clonotype was recorded a few times. The gene calls are TRBV7-6 and TRBJ2-3, with 9 bases matching TRBD2. The V gene's germline CDR1 is SGHVS and CDR2 FNYEAQ. This CDR3 has 18 amino acids. Trimming at V came to 4 bases and at J to 2 bases, leaving 13 bases not matched to a gene. DNA for the CDR3: TGTGCCAGCAGCTCTCTCCCAGGCGGGGGGGCGACCACAGATACGCAGTATTTT. It is translated as CASSSLPGGGATTDTQYF.

This clonotype was counted many times. The V gene is TRBV20-1, the J gene TRBJ1-1, with D unresolved. V dropped 2 bases and J dropped 1 base, with 11 bases sitting between them. The germline V gene encodes CDR1 DFQATT and CDR2 SNEGSKA (reference sequence). CDR3 length: 14 residues. The CDR3 protein is CSARRRGGNTEAFF. The DNA for the CDR3 is TGCAGTGCTAGACGACGGGGAGGGAACACTGAAGCTTTCTTT.

The genes are TRBV12-3 or TRBV12-4 and TRBJ1-1; D uncertain. The CDR3 sequence is 15 residues long. V was clipped by 3 bases and J by 1 base, with 12 bases between them. CDR3 nucleotide sequence: TGTGCCAGCAGTTTTGGTAGGGAGAGGAACACTGAAGCTTTCTTT. It is translated as CASSFGRERNTEAFF.